The 27 T cell receptor beta chains given below trace back to one sample, sequenced in a study of neurological immune-mediated disorders. A single record per CDR3 protein comes from TCRdb applying MiXCR to the 5' RACE reads. The top ten clones hold around 6% of a sample with 87,000 or so distinct CDR3 sequences, approximately 3.3% of them seen once. Sequenced input: PBMCs. The receptors shown here come from a woman aged 18-30 years with multiple sclerosis.

This clonotype was picked up many times. The V and J genes are TRBV7-2 and TRBJ1-5; tentatively, D is TRBD1 (5 bases). V was pared by 1 base and J by 1 base, with 11 bases between. CDR1 is SGHTA, CDR2 FQGNSA, per germline. This CDR3 spans 16 amino acids. The CDR3 nucleotides are TGTGCCAGCAGCTTAGAGGGACCTCGGAGCAATCAGCCCCAGCATTTT. It yields the protein CASSLEGPRSNQPQHF.

This clonotype was seen repeatedly, ten times or more. This chain links TRBV5-1 with TRBJ1-1; D is unclear. V was trimmed by 6 bases and J by 3 bases, leaving 12 bases between them. The CDR3 runs 13 residues. Germline loops: CDR1 SGHRS, CDR2 YFSETQ. In nucleotides, the CDR3 is TGCGCCAGCATGACGCGACTGGACACTGAAGCTTTCTTT. The encoded protein is CASMTRLDTEAFF.

In this sample, this clonotype turned up many times. V usage is TRBV7-2 and J usage is TRBJ2-7, with 7 bases aligning to TRBD1. V lost 2 bases to trimming and J lost 5 bases; unmatched junction nucleotides: 15. This CDR3 has 17 residues. From germline, CDR1 is SGHTA and CDR2 FQGNSA. CDR3: CASSLRPLGGANHEQYF. The DNA of the CDR3 is TGTGCCAGCAGCTTACGTCCGTTAGGGGGCGCTAACCACGAGCAGTACTTC.

At least ten counts were recorded for this clonotype. The DNA is left out, because the CDR3 cannot be placed on it with certainty; the CDR3 is given as TCRdb lists it. The chain has TRBV28 and TRBJ2-1; the table names TRBD1, a call not compared with the DNA. The CDR3 is 14 amino acids in total, end residues counted. Looked up from germline, CDR1 is MDHEN and CDR2 is SYDVKM. The CDR3 region is CASSLVGWGTGRFF.

This clonotype was recorded many times. V usage is TRBV5-1 and J usage is TRBJ1-1; 8 nucleotides agree with TRBD1. Germline V gene lookup returns CDR1 SGHRS and CDR2 YFSETQ. This CDR3 has 18 amino acids. The V gene end was trimmed by 3 bases and the J gene end by 7 bases; junction bases not matched to a gene: 20. CDR3 nucleotide sequence: TGCGCCAGCAGCTCCATGCCGACAGGGGCGCCTTCTGTATTTGAAGCTTTCTTT. Protein product: CASSSMPTGAPSVFEAFF. The variable domain in full, with the rest retrieved from reference TRBV5-1 and TRBJ1-1, is KAGVTQTPRYLIKTRGQQVTLSCSPISGHRSVSWYQQTPGQGLQFLFEYFSETQRNKGNFPGRFSGRQFSNSRSEMNVSTLELGDSALYLCASSSMPTGAPSVFEAFFGQGTRLTVV.

The table lists this clonotype with many counts. The J gene is TRBJ1-1, the V gene TRBV29-1, with D uncertain. The CDR3 is made up of 16 amino acids. The V end lost 0 bases, the J end lost 0 bases, and 14 bases lay between the germline ends. Germline V CDR1 and CDR2: SQVTM, ANQGSEA. In DNA, the CDR3 is TGCAGCGTTGAAGATCACGGTGGCATGATGAACACTGAAGCTTTCTTT. It yields the protein CSVEDHGGMMNTEAFF.

This clonotype was found many times. The genes are TRBV5-1 and TRBJ1-1; 7 nucleotides agree with TRBD1. This CDR3 has 14 amino acids. Per the germline V gene, CDR1 is SGHRS and CDR2 is YFSETQ. The trim removed 4 bases at V and 2 bases at J, leaving 5 bases unmatched. The CDR3 DNA is TGCGCCAGCAGCCCGGGACAGCCTAACACTGAAGCTTTCTTT. It encodes CASSPGQPNTEAFF.

This clonotype was seen repeatedly, ten times or more. The chain joins TRBV20-1 to TRBJ2-1; 8 positions match TRBD2. The V and J ends lost 6 bases and 1 base, in that order; junction bases with no gene match: 8. Germline V gives CDR1 DFQATT, CDR2 SNEGSKA (reference sequence). This CDR3 is 15 amino acids long. The DNA for the CDR3 is TGCAGTGCAAACGGGGGGGATCAATCCTACAATGAGCAGTTCTTC. It translates to CSANGGDQSYNEQFF.

The sample holds many counts of this clonotype. This rearrangement joins TRBV28 to TRBJ2-7, with TRBD2 matching 7 bases. The J segment lost 5 bases and the V segment lost 5 bases, leaving 9 bases of the junction unmatched. Germline CDR1 is MDHEN and CDR2 is SYDVKM. The CDR3 contains 14 residues. Here the CDR3 reads CASSRGGSTDEQYF. The CDR3 coding sequence is TGTGCCAGCAGTAGGGGAGGGAGCACGGACGAGCAGTACTTC. The whole variable domain, remainder taken from reference TRBV28 and TRBJ2-7, is DVKVTQSSRYLVKRTGEKVFLECVQDMDHENMFWYRQDPGLGLRLIYFSYDVKMKEKGDIPEGYSVSREKKERFSLILESASTNQTSMYLCASSRGGSTDEQYFGPGTRLTVT.

This clonotype was counted at least ten times. The chain recombines TRBV6-2 or TRBV6-3 with TRBJ2-7; a weak D match, TRBD2 (7 bases). V lost 7 bases and J 6 bases, leaving 19 bases between the germline ends. CDR1 MNHEY and CDR2 SVGEGT come from the germline V gene. The CDR3 contains 14 residues. The CDR3 loop reads CASTKGGEFFEQYF. The CDR3 DNA reads TGTGCCAGCACCAAAGGGGGGGAGTTCTTCGAGCAGTACTTC.

The gene calls are TRBV10-2 and TRBJ1-2; 9 bases are a match to TRBD1. This CDR3 has 15 amino acids. V lost 2 bases, J lost 5 bases, and 6 bases stayed unmatched. The germline V gene has CDR1 WSHSY and CDR2 SAAADI. The CDR3 spells CASSETGGAVYGYTF. In DNA, the CDR3 is TGCGCCAGCAGTGAGACAGGGGGCGCGGTGTATGGCTACACCTTC.

The sample holds many counts of this clonotype. This chain links TRBV5-1 with TRBJ2-3; 14 nucleotides line up with TRBD2. CDR1 SGHRS and CDR2 YFSETQ come from the germline V gene. This CDR3 spans 15 amino acids. Trimming took 4 bases from V and 4 from J; bases not matched to a gene: 2. In DNA, the CDR3 is TGCGCCAGCAGCCCGACTAGCGGGAGGGCAGATACGCAGTATTTT. Protein sequence: CASSPTSGRADTQYF.

This clonotype was detected ten times or more. The chain joins TRBV3-1 to TRBJ2-7; D gene uncertain. The germline V and J ends were trimmed by 3 bases and 3 bases, with 6 bases remaining between them. Germline CDR1 LGHDT, CDR2 YNNKEL (reference sequence). The CDR3 runs to 12 residues. The CDR3 region is CASSQGGYEQYF. CDR3 in DNA: TGTGCCAGCAGCCAGGGTGGCTACGAGCAGTACTTC.

This clonotype was found many times. The rearrangement uses TRBV28 and TRBJ2-1; D unclear. Germline V gene sequence: CDR1 MDHEN, CDR2 SYDVKM. V lost 8 bases to trimming and J lost 0 bases, with 11 bases between them. The CDR3 extends over 14 amino acids. CDR3 nucleotides: TGTGCCAGCTCTAGTGGAGACTCCTACAATGAGCAGTTCTTC. Translating gives CASSSGDSYNEQFF.

This chain connects TRBV7-2 to TRBJ2-7; 7 bases line up with TRBD1. The CDR3 length is 15 residues. With V trimmed by 3 bases and J by 0 bases, 5 bases remained unmatched. Germline values: CDR1 SGHTA, CDR2 FQGNSA. The CDR3 DNA sequence: TGTGCCAGCAGCTTGGGACAGTCCCTCTCCTACGAGCAGTACTTC. It yields the protein CASSLGQSLSYEQYF.

Concerning this clonotype itself: A read error is possible here, since a much larger clone lies one base away. V and J are TRBV5-1 and TRBJ1-1, with TRBD1 matching 7 bases. The CDR3 is 14 amino acids. Germline values: CDR1 SGHRS, CDR2 YFSETQ. The V segment lost 5 bases and the J segment 3 bases; nucleotides outside the gene matches: 7. CDR3 amino acids: CASRGQAGDTEAFF. In DNA form, the CDR3 reads TGCGCCAGCAGAGGACAGGCGGGGGACACTGAAGCTTTCTTT.

This clonotype showed up many times. V gene TRBV15 combines with J gene TRBJ1-4; unclear D gene. Germline-derived CDR1 and CDR2 are LNHNV and YYDKDF (reference sequence). Trimming took off 0 bases at V and 2 bases at J, with 10 bases between the two ends. The CDR3 spans 16 residues. CDR3 coding DNA: TGTGCCACCAGCAGAGATCAGGCAGCGACTAATGAAAAACTGTTTTTT. It is translated as CATSRDQAATNEKLFF.

V usage is TRBV20-1 and J usage is TRBJ2-1, with D hard to call. Trimming shortened V by 3 bases and J by 5 bases, and 11 bases separated the two germline ends. CDR1 DFQATT and CDR2 SNEGSKA come from the germline V gene (reference sequence). The length of the CDR3 is 13 residues. CDR3 protein: CSARISQHNEQFF. The CDR3 coding sequence is TGCAGTGCTAGGATAAGTCAGCACAATGAGCAGTTCTTC.

The sample holds a few counts of this clonotype. The rearrangement joins TRBV6-5 to TRBJ2-7; TRBD2 is a possible D gene (5 bases). Germline V CDR1 and CDR2: MNHEY, SVGAGI. The CDR3 runs 14 residues. Trimming stripped 6 bases from V and 2 bases from J, with 14 bases between. The DNA of the CDR3 is TGTGCCAGCAGAGAAAGAGGGTATACCTACGAGCAGTACTTC. Encoded protein: CASRERGYTYEQYF.

This clonotype occurred many times. The chain links TRBV6-4 to TRBJ2-3, with D maybe TRBD1 (5 bases). Trimming left V 3 bases short and J 2 bases short, with 6 bases between. The CDR3 totals 13 residues. Germline assignment: CDR1 MRHNA and CDR2 SNTAGT. CDR3 DNA sequence: TGTGCCAGCAGTGAAGGGGACACAGATACGCAGTATTTT. As protein: CASSEGDTDTQYF.

At least ten counts were recorded for this clonotype. The gene calls are TRBV20-1 and TRBJ2-6; no clear D gene. V was trimmed by 0 bases and J by 0 bases, leaving 15 bases between them. CDR1 is DFQATT and CDR2 is SNEGSKA in the germline V gene (reference sequence). The CDR3 loop spans 18 amino acids. The CDR3 is CSARDLRWMDSGANVLTF. The CDR3 DNA is TGCAGTGCTAGAGATCTGAGGTGGATGGACTCTGGGGCCAACGTCCTGACTTTC.

This clonotype was detected only a few times. The rearrangement joins TRBV30 to TRBJ2-7; D remains ambiguous. The germline gives CDR1 GTSNPN, CDR2 SVGIG (reference sequence). The CDR3 is 12 residues long. V gave up 0 bases and J gave up 3 bases, with 6 bases separating them. The CDR3 here is CAWSVGDYEQYF. The CDR3 DNA reads as TGTGCCTGGAGTGTTGGGGACTACGAGCAGTACTTC.

Many counts were recorded for this clonotype. The rearrangement links TRBV12-3 or TRBV12-4 to TRBJ2-1; 8 bases are shared with TRBD1. The CDR3 sequence is 15 residues long. The junction had 7 bases not matched to a gene; V was cut back by 5 bases and J by 4 bases. CDR3 loop: CASSHRQGLYNEQFF. The CDR3 DNA is TGTGCCAGCAGTCACAGACAGGGGCTATACAATGAGCAGTTCTTC.

Many counts were recorded for this clonotype. V usage is TRBV19 and J usage is TRBJ1-6; D is unclear. V gave up 6 bases and J gave up 0 bases, with 15 bases separating them. The germline gives CDR1 LNHDA, CDR2 SQIVND (reference sequence). The CDR3 loop spans 17 amino acids. As DNA, the CDR3 is TGTGCCAGTAGGGAAAAGCGGCCGCGCTCCTATAATTCACCCCTCCACTTT. Its protein product is CASREKRPRSYNSPLHF.

This clonotype was observed a few times. The rearrangement links TRBV7-2 to TRBJ1-1; D gene uncertain. Germline CDR1 reads SGHTA; CDR2 reads FQGNSA. This CDR3 has 14 amino acids. V was pared by 0 bases and J by 5 bases, with 10 bases between. The CDR3 nucleotides read TGTGCCAGCAGCTTAGCGGGGAAATGGACTGAAGCTTTCTTT. It is translated as CASSLAGKWTEAFF.

This clonotype was recorded many times. The J gene is TRBJ1-3, the V gene TRBV20-1; D is possibly TRBD1 (6 bases). Trimming took off 3 bases at V and 0 bases at J, with 15 bases between the two ends. This CDR3 is 16 amino acids long. Per the germline V gene, CDR1 is DFQATT and CDR2 is SNEGSKA (reference sequence). The CDR3 region has the DNA TGCAGTGCTAGGGGGTCCGGACAGACCTCTGGAAACACCATATATTTT. Residues: CSARGSGQTSGNTIYF.

There are many counts of this clonotype. This chain joins TRBV27 and TRBJ1-1, with D tentatively TRBD1 (5 bases). CDR1 and CDR2 from the germline V gene are MNHEY and SMNVEV (reference sequence). The CDR3 contains 11 residues. The V end was cut by 10 bases, the J end by 11 bases, with 17 bases between. The CDR3 protein is CAIHGGGEAFF. In nucleotides, the CDR3 is TGTGCCATCCATGGGGGGGGAGAGGCTTTCTTT.